This is a list of T cell receptor beta chains from one sample in a study of regulatory T cells in long-lasting Graves disease. One entry per CDR3 protein, called by TCRdb with MiXCR from the multiplex PCR reads. This repertoire shows roughly 470,000 distinct CDR3 sequences, around 20% found once; its top ten account for approximately 8%. Sequencing was performed on peripheral blood mononuclear cells (PBMCs), taken when the disease was refractory, from a patient treated with antithyroid drugs. All receptors derive from a female donor with Graves disease. Each CDR3 is given with its conserved first and last residue. The D gene is left open where the match is weak. Some rows mark clone size as missing; the rest say once, few, many or name a class of expanded clone.

clone size	D gene	V gene	J gene	CDR3 protein	CDR3 DNA
-	-	TRBV28	TRBJ1-1	CASSYYRDRIGTFF	TGTGCCAGCAGTTATTACCGGGACCGGATAGGAACTTTCTTT
once	-	TRBV6-5	TRBJ1-4	CASSYSLGNEKLFF	TGTGCCAGCAGTTACTCCCTGGGAAATGAAAAACTGTTTTTT
-	TRBD1	TRBV7-2	TRBJ1-1	CASSPGQGAWTEAFF	TGTGCCAGCAGCCCCGGACAGGGGGCATGGACTGAAGCTTTCTTT
many	-	TRBV19	TRBJ1-1	CASGGGVDTEAFF	TGTGCCAGTGGGGGGGGTGTTGACACTGAAGCTTTCTTT
-	-	TRBV2	TRBJ2-7	CASSAGVDSYEQYF	TGTGCCAGCAGTGCCGGGGTCGACAGCTACGAGCAGTACTTC
few	-	TRBV28	TRBJ2-3	CASSLGASVLTDTQYF	TGTGCCAGCAGTTTAGGAGCGTCCGTCCTCACAGATACGCAGTATTTT
few	TRBD2	TRBV6-1	TRBJ2-1	CASSPGLAGRDEQFF	TGTGCCAGCAGCCCGGGACTAGCGGGTCGCGATGAGCAGTTCTTC
-	-	TRBV28	TRBJ1-1	CASSLFGKAEAFF	TGTGCCAGCAGTTTATTTGGCAAGGCTGAAGCTTTCTTT
many	-	TRBV3-1	TRBJ2-5	CASSQPQETQYF	TGTGCCAGCAGCCAGCCCCAAGAGACCCAGTACTTC
many	-	TRBV6-1	TRBJ1-2	CASRDLGYGYTF	TGTGCCAGCCGGGACCTCGGCTATGGCTACACCTTC
-	-	TRBV27	TRBJ1-1	CASSIRPPYTEAFF	TGTGCCAGCAGTATCCGGCCCCCTTACACTGAAGCTTTCTTT
many	-	TRBV7-8	TRBJ1-4	CASRKSRGQRPNEKLFF	TGTGCCAGCAGGAAAAGTCGTGGTCAGCGGCCTAATGAAAAACTGTTTTTT
-	-	TRBV30	TRBJ2-1	CAWGLQGIEQFF	TGTGCCTGGGGCCTCCAGGGGATTGAGCAGTTCTTC
few	-	TRBV20-1	TRBJ1-2	CSAILSGADYGYTF	TGCAGTGCGATCCTGTCAGGGGCGGACTATGGCTACACCTTC
many	TRBD2	TRBV7-2	TRBJ2-7	CASSGSGRNHYEQYF	TGTGCCAGCAGCGGTAGCGGGAGGAATCACTACGAGCAGTACTTC
many	-	TRBV29-1	TRBJ2-7	CSAKLGGSYEQYF	TGCAGCGCCAAACTGGGGGGTTCCTACGAGCAGTACTTC
many	-	TRBV6-5	TRBJ2-7	CASRYTPLSYYEQYF	TGTGCCAGCAGATACACTCCCCTGAGTTACTACGAGCAGTACTTC
-	-	TRBV3-1	TRBJ2-1	CASSLAPAYEQFF	TGTGCCAGCAGTTTAGCGCCGGCGTATGAGCAGTTCTTC
many	TRBD1	TRBV2	TRBJ1-5	CASRRDSRNQPQHF	TGTGCCAGCAGGCGGGACAGTCGAAATCAGCCCCAGCATTTT
few	-	TRBV19	TRBJ2-2	CASSIFRAGELFF	TGTGCCAGTAGTATTTTCAGGGCCGGGGAGCTGTTTTTT
once	-	TRBV28	TRBJ2-2	CASSLYSGASPYEQYFGPGGELFF	-
many	TRBD1	TRBV15	TRBJ1-1	CATSRGRGDTEAFF	TGTGCCACCAGCCGGGGCAGGGGGGACACTGAAGCTTTCTTT
-	TRBD1	TRBV20-1	TRBJ2-7	CSAEGGPTAGEQYF	TGCAGTGCTGAAGGGGGCCCGACCGCTGGCGAGCAGTACTTC
-	-	TRBV4-1	TRBJ1-1	CASSQGNANTEAFF	TGCGCCAGCAGCCAAGGGAACGCGAACACTGAAGCTTTCTTT
few	TRBD2	TRBV6-1	TRBJ2-3	CASRRTTSGRIHTQYF	TGTGCCAGCAGACGCACCACTAGCGGGAGGATCCATACGCAGTATTTT
many	TRBD1	TRBV28	TRBJ1-2	CATRGQLYGYTF	TGTGCCACCAGGGGACAGCTCTATGGCTACACCTTC
few	-	TRBV19	TRBJ2-7	CASGPANYEQYF	TGTGCCAGTGGCCCAGCGAACTACGAGCAGTACTTC
-	TRBD2	TRBV12-3/TRBV12-4	TRBJ2-3	CASSLVGLGPPTDTQYF	TGTGCCAGCAGTTTAGTGGGACTAGGCCCTCCCACAGATACGCAGTATTTT
-	-	TRBV28	TRBJ1-3	CASRRVTAGGNTIYF	TGTGCCAGCAGGAGGGTGACAGCCGGTGGAAACACCATATATTTT
few	-	TRBV5-1	TRBJ2-4	CASSFGPLAVAKNIQYF	TGCGCCAGCAGCTTTGGTCCATTAGCGGTAGCCAAAAACATTCAGTACTTC
many	-	TRBV11-2	TRBJ1-1	CASSSGGQNTEAFF	TGTGCCAGCAGCTCGGGCGGGCAGAACACTGAAGCTTTCTTT
once	-	TRBV5-1	TRBJ2-5	CASSLNVGQETQYF	TGCGCCAGCAGCTTGAATGTAGGACAAGAGACCCAGTACTTC
few	-	TRBV5-8	TRBJ1-5	CASSIGTAGDQPQHF	TGTGCCAGCAGTATTGGGACGGCGGGGGATCAGCCCCAGCATTTT
many	-	TRBV30	TRBJ1-2	CATQGAANYGYTF	TGTGCCACCCAGGGTGCCGCTAACTATGGCTACACCTTC
once	-	TRBV27	TRBJ1-1	CASSFGRSRSTEAFF	TGTGCCAGCAGTTTCGGGAGGTCCCGGTCCACTGAAGCTTTCTTT
-	TRBD2	TRBV29-1	TRBJ2-2	CSAHTGLDGGELFF	TGCAGCGCACACACGGGACTAGATGGCGGGGAGCTGTTTTTT
-	-	TRBV28	TRBJ1-2	CASSYDHREGGYTF	TGTGCCAGCAGTTACGACCACAGGGAGGGTGGCTACACCTTC
many	TRBD1	TRBV20-1	TRBJ1-2	CSAEGDRGNYGYTF	TGCAGTGCTGAGGGGGACAGGGGAAACTATGGCTACACCTTC
many	TRBD1	TRBV7-8	TRBJ1-2	CASSPGTGGFYGYTF	TGTGCCAGCAGCCCCGGGACAGGGGGCTTCTATGGCTACACCTTC
-	-	TRBV24-1	TRBJ2-2	CATRKGANTGELFF	TGTGCCACGCGTAAGGGAGCTAACACCGGGGAGCTGTTTTTT
many	-	TRBV12-3/TRBV12-4	TRBJ1-1	CASSFPGPGPNTEAFF	TGTGCCAGCAGTTTTCCAGGCCCGGGACCAAACACTGAAGCTTTCTTT
-	-	TRBV20-1	TRBJ2-7	CSARDRDPPYEQYF	TGCAGTGCTAGAGATCGGGACCCCCCCTACGAGCAGTACTTC
-	-	TRBV29-1	TRBJ1-1	CSVELGLGAFF	TGCAGCGTTGAACTTGGGTTAGGTGCTTTCTTT
-	TRBD2	TRBV20-1	TRBJ2-7	CSASLPGGGPYEQYF	TGCAGTGCTAGTTTACCGGGCGGGGGGCCCTACGAGCAGTACTTC
few	-	TRBV6-2/TRBV6-3	TRBJ1-5	CASSDPQGGQPQHF	TGTGCCAGCTCTGACCCCCAGGGCGGGCAGCCCCAGCATTTT
many	TRBD2	TRBV2	TRBJ2-7	CASSPLAGGNEQYF	TGTGCCAGCAGTCCCCTGGCGGGAGGTAACGAGCAGTACTTC